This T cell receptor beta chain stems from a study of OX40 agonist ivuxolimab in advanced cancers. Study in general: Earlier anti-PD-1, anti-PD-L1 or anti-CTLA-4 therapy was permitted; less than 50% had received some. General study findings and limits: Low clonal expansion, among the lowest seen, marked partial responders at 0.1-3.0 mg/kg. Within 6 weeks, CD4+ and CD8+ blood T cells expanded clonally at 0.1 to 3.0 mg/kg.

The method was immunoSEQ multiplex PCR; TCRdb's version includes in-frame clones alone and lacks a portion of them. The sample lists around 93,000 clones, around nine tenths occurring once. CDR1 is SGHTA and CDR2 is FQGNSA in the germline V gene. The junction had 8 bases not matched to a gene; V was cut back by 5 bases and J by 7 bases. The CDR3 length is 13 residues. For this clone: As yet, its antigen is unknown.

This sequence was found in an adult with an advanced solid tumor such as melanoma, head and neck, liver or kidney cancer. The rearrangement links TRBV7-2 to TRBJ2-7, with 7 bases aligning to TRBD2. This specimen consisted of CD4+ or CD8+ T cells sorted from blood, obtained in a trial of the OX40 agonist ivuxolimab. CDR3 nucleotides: TGTGCCAGCAGCACCCAGCGGGAAAGGGAGCAGTACTTC. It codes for CASSTQREREQYF.